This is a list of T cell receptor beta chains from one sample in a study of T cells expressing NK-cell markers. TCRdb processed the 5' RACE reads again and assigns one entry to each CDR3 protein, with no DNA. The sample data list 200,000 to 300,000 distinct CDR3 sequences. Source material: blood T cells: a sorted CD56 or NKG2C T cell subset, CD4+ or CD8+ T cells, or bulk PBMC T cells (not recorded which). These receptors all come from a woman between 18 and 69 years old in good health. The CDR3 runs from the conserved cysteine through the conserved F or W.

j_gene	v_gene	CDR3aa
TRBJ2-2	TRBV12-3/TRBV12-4	CASSPIRTANTGELFF
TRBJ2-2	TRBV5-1	CASNAGGYDTGELFF
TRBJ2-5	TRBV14	CASSQAGPETQYF
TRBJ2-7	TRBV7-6	CASSSLRGGPSPEQYF
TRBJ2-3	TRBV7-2	CASTAGSGIGTQYF
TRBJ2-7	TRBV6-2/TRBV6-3	CASSYSAYEQYF
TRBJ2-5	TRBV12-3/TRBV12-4	CASRYSTSETQYF
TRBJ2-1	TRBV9	CASRDGGTSGPVNEQFF
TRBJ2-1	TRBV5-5	CASIPRGSYNEQFF
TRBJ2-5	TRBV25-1	CASSEVNSQETQYF
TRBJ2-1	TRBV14	CASKGGDRGFNEQFF
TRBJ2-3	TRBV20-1	CSAPVPSKRTDTQYF
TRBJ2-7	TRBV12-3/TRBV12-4	CASSSGGVQYF
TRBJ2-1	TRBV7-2	CASSFKGGNYNEQFF
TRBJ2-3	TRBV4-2	CASSQDSRHTDTQYF
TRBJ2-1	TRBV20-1	CSARARYAYNEQFF
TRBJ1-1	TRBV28	CASSPPPAGRNTEAFF
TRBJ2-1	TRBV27	CASRRTGGNEQFF
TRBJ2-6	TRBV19	CASSIIRTGANVLTF
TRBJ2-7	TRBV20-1	CSARTGAEQYF
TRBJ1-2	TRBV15	CATSPDVAYGYTF
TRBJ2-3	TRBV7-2	CASSPSGGPSSTDTQYF
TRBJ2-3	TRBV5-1	CASSLGSTGSTDTQYF
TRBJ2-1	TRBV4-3	CASSQETSGVANEQFF
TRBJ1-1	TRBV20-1	CSAAGSTEAFF
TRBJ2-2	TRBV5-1	CASSLEGRSAGELFF
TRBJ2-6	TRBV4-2	CASSQDRWESSGANVLTF
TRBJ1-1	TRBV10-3	CAISGQGPEAFF
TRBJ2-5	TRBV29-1	CSASGGEGTQYF
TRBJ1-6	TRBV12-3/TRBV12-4	CASRTGGTGNSPLHF
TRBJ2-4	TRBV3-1	CASSRPGAGNIQYF
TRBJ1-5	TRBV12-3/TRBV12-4	CAPPGEGNQPQHF
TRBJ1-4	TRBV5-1	CASSLDPGQGGEKLFF
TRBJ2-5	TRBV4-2	CASSQWTGQVETQYF
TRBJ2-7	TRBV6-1	CATVWGASGEQYF
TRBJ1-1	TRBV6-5	CASSYQKNTEAFF
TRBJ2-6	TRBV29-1	CSVHGGPGANVLTF
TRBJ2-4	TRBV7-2	CASSRGEVVKNIQYF
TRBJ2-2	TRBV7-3	CASSLTTDTGELFF
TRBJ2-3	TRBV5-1	CASSLEGLQGDTQYF
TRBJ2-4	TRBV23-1	CAPRGILVENIQYF